Listed here are 17 T cell receptor beta chains from one sample, sequenced in a study of blood T cells in healthy people across ages. A second about 6 to 12 cycle PCR used barcoded and J-beta primers. Each CDR3 protein gets one entry after TCRdb re-called the 5' RACE reads with MiXCR. The profile shows about 1.4 million distinct CDR3 sequences, around 59% of them singletons. Sequenced: blood. These TCRs come from a man aged 18 to 29 in good health.

The chain couples TRBV6-1 to TRBJ1-5; the match to TRBD1 covers 7 bases. With 6 bases clipped from V and 3 bases from J, the junction kept 2 bases outside the gene matches. The CDR3 has 13 residues. Germline lookup yields CDR1 MNHNS and CDR2 SASEGT. The CDR3 is CASRDRYNQPQHF. The CDR3 DNA follows: TGTGCCAGCAGGGACAGGTACAATCAGCCCCAGCATTTT.

This clonotype came up once. J is TRBJ2-6 and V is TRBV3-1; 7 bases line up with TRBD2. The V segment lost 8 bases and the J segment 1 base; nucleotides outside the gene matches: 8. This CDR3 has 16 amino acids. Germline CDR1 and CDR2: LGHDT and YNNKEL (reference sequence). CDR3 coding DNA: TGTGCCAGCGGCGGGAGATTACGGTCTGGGGCCAACGTCCTGACTTTC. Protein: CASGGRLRSGANVLTF.

This clonotype was counted a few times. The rearrangement joins TRBV4-1 to TRBJ2-7, with 9 nucleotides matching TRBD1. CDR1 and CDR2 (germline): MGHRA, YSYEKL. CDR3 length: 15 amino acids. With 1 base clipped from V and 4 bases from J, the junction kept 5 bases outside the gene matches. The CDR3 region has the DNA TGCGCCAGCAGCCAAGCCCGGGACAGGGAATACGAGCAGTACTTC. Translating gives CASSQARDREYEQYF.

V and J are TRBV4-1 and TRBJ2-1; 7 bases are shared with TRBD1. The CDR3 is 13 residues long. Per the germline V gene, CDR1 is MGHRA and CDR2 is YSYEKL. J lost 9 bases, V lost 3 bases, and 5 bases had no gene match. CDR3 residues: CASSQVGQCEQFF. The CDR3 DNA reads as TGCGCCAGCAGCCAGGTGGGACAGTGTGAGCAGTTCTTC.

The chain links TRBV7-2 to TRBJ2-2; D assignment may be TRBD1 or TRBD2 (5 bases each). The germline gives CDR1 SGHTA, CDR2 FQGNSA. Trimming left V 5 bases short and J 5 bases short, with 21 bases between. There are 17 residues in the CDR3. The CDR3 region has the DNA TGTGCCAGCAGCCTCGCCTACAGGCTAGAGGGGACCGGGGAGCTGTTTTTT. It translates to CASSLAYRLEGTGELFF.

The chain combines TRBV4-3 with TRBJ1-2; 7 bases agree with TRBD1. This CDR3 has 14 residues. J lost 11 bases, V lost 0 bases, and 9 bases had no gene match. Per the germline V gene, CDR1 is LGHNA and CDR2 is YSLEER. The CDR3 nucleotides read TGCGCCAGCAGCCAAGAGGGGAACAGGGGTGAATACACCTTC. The encoded protein is CASSQEGNRGEYTF.

This clonotype is a singleton in its sample. CDR3 region: CSAENPWADNLVHEQYF. In DNA form, the CDR3 reads TGCAGTGCTGAGAACCCGTGGGCGGATAACCTCGTCCACGAGCAGTACTTC. This chain uses TRBV20-1 with TRBJ2-7; no firm D call. Germline V CDR1 and CDR2: DFQATT, SNEGSKA (reference sequence). V gave up 5 bases and J gave up 5 bases, with 28 bases separating them. The CDR3 is 17 residues long.

J is TRBJ1-6 and V is TRBV15, with 9 bases fitting TRBD1. The germline V gene encodes CDR1 LNHNV and CDR2 YYDKDF (reference sequence). The CDR3 has 16 amino acids. V lost 5 bases to trimming and J lost 4 bases; unmatched junction nucleotides: 6. The CDR3: CATSGTGQGYNSPLHF. In DNA form, the CDR3 reads TGTGCCACCAGCGGAACGGGACAGGGATATAATTCACCCCTCCACTTT.

V and J are TRBV12-3 or TRBV12-4 and TRBJ1-5, with 10 bases lining up with TRBD1. The length of the CDR3 is 15 residues. V gave up 4 bases and J gave up 6 bases; unmatched junction bases: 6. CDR3 sequence: CASSYLGQGFQPQHF. The CDR3 nucleotides are TGTGCCAGCAGTTACTTGGGACAGGGGTTTCAGCCCCAGCATTTT.

The chain joins TRBV9 to TRBJ2-3; D unclear. Deletions cut 0 bases from V and 4 bases from J, with 6 bases between. The CDR3 runs to 13 residues. The germline V gene encodes CDR1 SGDLS and CDR2 YYNGEE. CDR3 residues: CASSVVPSDTQYF. CDR3 coding DNA: TGTGCCAGCAGCGTAGTACCTTCAGATACGCAGTATTTT.

Only one count was recorded for this clonotype. One end of the junction fails to match germline, which may point to a read error. This chain uses TRBV4-1 with TRBJ2-5, with D uncertain. The CDR3 covers 15 residues. CDR1 and CDR2 (germline): MGHRA, YSYEKL. This CDR3 reads CAGSPAPAPQETQYF. CDR3 DNA sequence: TGCGCCGGCAGCCCTGCACCGGCCCCTCAAGAGACCCAGTACTTC.

This clonotype was detected only once. The rearrangement joins TRBV6-6 to TRBJ2-3; TRBD2 matches at 8 bases. The CDR3 sequence is 14 residues long. The germline CDR1 and CDR2 sequences are MNHNY and SVGAGI (reference sequence). V shed 7 bases and J 7 bases; nucleotides not matched to a gene: 10. The CDR3 DNA is TGTGCCAGCACAGTTAGCGGGGTCGAGTATACGCAGTATTTT. It specifies CASTVSGVEYTQYF.

The genes are TRBV20-1 and TRBJ2-1, with 8 bases that match TRBD2. The trim removed 1 base at V and 5 bases at J, leaving 16 bases unmatched. Germline V gives CDR1 DFQATT, CDR2 SNEGSKA (reference sequence). This CDR3 has 18 amino acids. CDR3 sequence reads: CSARAQRETIYPNNEQFF. The CDR3 nucleotides are TGCAGTGCTAGAGCGCAGCGGGAGACCATATATCCCAACAATGAGCAGTTCTTC.

The chain employs TRBV12-3 or TRBV12-4 and TRBJ2-4; 9 bases are shared with TRBD2. J lost 1 base, V lost 4 bases, and 5 bases had no gene match. The CDR3 has 16 residues. As DNA, the CDR3 is TGTGCCAGCAGTTCTTCAAGCGGGAGGGCCAAAAACATTCAGTACTTC. It codes for CASSSSSGRAKNIQYF.

This rearrangement joins TRBV6-2 or TRBV6-3 to TRBJ2-2; D is undetermined. Germline CDR1 and CDR2: MNHEY and SVGEGT. V lost 0 bases and J lost 0, with 11 bases in between. The CDR3 has 17 residues. The CDR3 DNA reads TGTGCCAGCAGTTACTCGCGACGGAGCCCGAACACCGGGGAGCTGTTTTTT. It translates to CASSYSRRSPNTGELFF.

The chain couples TRBV4-3 to TRBJ2-1, with 7 bases identical to TRBD1. Germline V CDR1 and CDR2: LGHNA, YSLEER. The CDR3 consists of 15 residues. With V trimmed by 3 bases and J by 5 bases, 7 bases remained unmatched. Written as DNA, the CDR3 is TGCGCCAGCAGCCAGGGACAGCGTAACAACAATGAGCAGTTCTTC. The encoded protein is CASSQGQRNNNEQFF.

The V and J genes are TRBV10-3 and TRBJ2-6; D call uncertain. The V end lost 0 bases, the J end lost 0 bases, and 9 bases lay between the germline ends. Per the germline V gene, CDR1 is ENHRY and CDR2 is SYGVKD. This CDR3 has 17 residues. The CDR3 reads CAISESLGFSGANVLTF. The CDR3 DNA follows: TGTGCCATCAGTGAGTCCCTGGGGTTCTCTGGGGCCAACGTCCTGACTTTC.